This T cell receptor (beta chain) was identified in a study of metastatic and nonmetastatic thyroid tumors. Overall study: A comparison of repertoires was made across blood and tumor or nodule tissue from malignant and benign thyroid patients.

Findings and caveats of the study: Versus benign nodules, malignant thyroid tumors reportedly had significantly higher TCR beta diversity, in blood and tumor.

Patients were all untreated before their thyroid surgery. The V gene lost 5 bases and the J gene lost 5 bases, with 18 bases spanning the gap. This CDR3 contains 15 residues. Germline V gene lookup returns CDR1 MDHEN and CDR2 SYDVKM. In the original processing: The distant-metastasis classifier for papillary thyroid cancer was built from CDR3 differences across clinicopathological groups. TCRdb recomputed clones from the PCR reads via MiXCR. TCRdb assigned the V and J calls; the authors' analysis was not used. The sample records 29,000 or so clones, 4% being singletons. The table lists this clone with a few counts. Its antigen is unidentified.

The chain links TRBV28 to TRBJ1-1, with D perhaps matching TRBD1 (5 bases). This TCR came from a female donor with papillary thyroid cancer or a benign thyroid nodule (not recorded which). Some clones in this sample may be carry-over from other donors' samples. Sequencing input: blood. The CDR3 here is CASSEIGGVGTEAFF. DNA of the CDR3: TGTGCCAGCAGTGAAATCGGGGGGGTGGGGACTGAAGCTTTCTTT.